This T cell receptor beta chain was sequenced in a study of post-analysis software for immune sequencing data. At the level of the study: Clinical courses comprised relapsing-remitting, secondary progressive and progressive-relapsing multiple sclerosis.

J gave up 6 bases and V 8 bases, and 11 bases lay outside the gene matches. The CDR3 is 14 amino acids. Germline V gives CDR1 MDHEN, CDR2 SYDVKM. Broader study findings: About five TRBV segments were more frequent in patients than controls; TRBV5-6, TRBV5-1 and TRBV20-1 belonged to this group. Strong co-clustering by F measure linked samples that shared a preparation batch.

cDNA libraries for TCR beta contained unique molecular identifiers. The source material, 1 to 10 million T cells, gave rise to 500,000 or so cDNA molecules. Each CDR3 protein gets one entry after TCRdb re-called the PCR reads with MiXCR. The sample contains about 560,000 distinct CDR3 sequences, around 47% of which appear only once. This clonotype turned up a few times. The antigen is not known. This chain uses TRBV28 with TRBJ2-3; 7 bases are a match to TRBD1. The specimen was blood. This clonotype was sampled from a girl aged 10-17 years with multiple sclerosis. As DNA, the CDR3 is TGTGCCAGCCCGTACAGGGGATACACTGATACGCAGTATTTT. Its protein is CASPYRGYTDTQYF.